This T cell receptor beta chain comes out of a study of blood T cells in healthy people across ages. The CDR3 is 13 amino acids. V lost 7 bases to trimming and J lost 3 bases, with 12 bases between them. CDR1 is MNHEY, CDR2 SVGEGT, per germline. Using a J-beta primer mix together with a sample-barcoded 5' primer, a second PCR was run for roughly 7 to 12 cycles. Researchers report that each sample yielded at least 2.5 million CDR3-containing paired-end reads. TCRdb re-called the 5' RACE reads with MiXCR, one entry per CDR3 protein. The sample yields 1.5 million to 2 million distinct CDR3 sequences, roughly 49% seen once.

Sequenced material: blood. This chain uses TRBV6-2 or TRBV6-3 with TRBJ1-1; D may be TRBD1 (6 bases). The receptor was derived from a woman in her 40s in good health. The CDR3 DNA follows: TGTGCCAGCAACTTGGACAGTCACACTGAAGCTTTCTTT. The encoded protein is CASNLDSHTEAFF.